Following are 7 T cell receptor beta chains from one sample sequenced in a study of shared clonotypes between healthy human individuals. The data were produced by immunoSEQ multiplex PCR, yet TCRdb's version contains in-frame clones alone and is incomplete. The sample has around 510,000 clones, roughly 95% seen once. Input material: naive CD4+ T cells sorted from blood. The subset: CD45RA+ positively selected. Source of these receptors: a woman in her thirties in good health.

J is TRBJ2-1 and V is TRBV11-2; 9 bases are shared with TRBD2. This CDR3 has 16 amino acids. V shed 3 bases, J shed 6 bases, and the junction held 9 bases outside the gene matches. Per the germline V gene, CDR1 is SGHAT and CDR2 is FQNNGV. The CDR3 DNA follows: TGTGCCAGCAGCTTCGGCGGGAGGGCCAGCGGCAATGAGCAGTTCTTC. It is translated as CASSFGGRASGNEQFF. The full variable domain, with the rest looked up from reference TRBV11-2 and TRBJ2-1, is EAGVAQSPRYKIIEKRQSVAFWCNPISGHATLYWYQQILGQGPKLLIQFQNNGVVDDSQLPKDRFSAERLKGVDSTLKIQPAKLEDSAVYLCASSFGGRASGNEQFFGPGTRLTVL.

The rearrangement uses TRBV6-5 and TRBJ2-7; 7 positions agree with TRBD1. The germline gives CDR1 MNHEY, CDR2 SVGAGI. The CDR3 contains 14 residues. V gave up 5 bases and J gave up 0 bases; unmatched junction bases: 4. The CDR3, as DNA: TGTGCCAGCAGTCCCGGGGACAGCTCCTACGAGCAGTACTTC. Protein: CASSPGDSSYEQYF.

This clone occurred a few times. This chain uses TRBV7-9 with TRBJ2-1; TRBD2 agrees at 9 bases. CDR1 is SEHNR and CDR2 is FQNEAQ in the germline V gene (reference sequence). The V gene end was trimmed by 3 bases and the J gene end by 2 bases; junction bases not matched to a gene: 8. CDR3 length: 17 amino acids. As DNA, the CDR3 is TGTGCCAGCAGCTTCCTCCGAAGCGGGAGGACCTACAATGAGCAGTTCTTC. Translating it yields CASSFLRSGRTYNEQFF. Using reference TRBV7-9 and TRBJ2-1 for the parts outside the CDR3, the full variable domain is DTGVSQNPRHKITKRGQNVTFRCDPISEHNRLYWYRQTLGQGPEFLTYFQNEAQLEKSRLLSDRFSAERPKGSFSTLEIQRTEQGDSAMYLCASSFLRSGRTYNEQFFGPGTRLTVL.

CDR3 in DNA: TGTGCCAGCAGTGGGACTAGCGGGAGATTGGGCCAAGAGACCCAGTACTTC. This codes for CASSGTSGRLGQETQYF. The V and J genes are TRBV2 and TRBJ2-5; 13 bases are a match to TRBD2. The ends lost 4 bases at V and 1 base at J; junction bases unmatched: 6. Germline CDR1 reads SNHLY; CDR2 reads FYNNEI. This CDR3 is 17 amino acids long.

The chain carries TRBV28 and TRBJ2-5; TRBD1 aligns across 9 bases. The CDR3 sequence is 15 residues long. Per the germline V gene, CDR1 is MDHEN and CDR2 is SYDVKM. V lost 4 bases, J lost 3 bases, and 6 bases stayed unmatched. As DNA, the CDR3 is TGTGCCAGCAGTTCGACCCGGGACAGGGAAGAGACCCAGTACTTC. Residues: CASSSTRDREETQYF.

The genes are TRBV5-5 and TRBJ2-7, with 13 bases fitting TRBD2. Germline V gene data show CDR1 as SGHKS and CDR2 as YYEKEE (reference sequence). Trimming at V came to 0 bases and at J to 1 base, leaving 7 bases not matched to a gene. CDR3 length equals 18 residues. In DNA form, the CDR3 reads TGTGCCAGCAGCTTGGGTACTAGCGGGAGGGGTGAGTCCTACGAGCAGTACTTC. This translates into CASSLGTSGRGESYEQYF.

The chain couples TRBV5-6 to TRBJ2-7; D gene ambiguous. The V and J ends lost 1 base and 0 bases respectively, with 14 bases between them. The length of the CDR3 is 16 residues. Per the germline V gene, CDR1 is SGHDT and CDR2 is YYEEEE. Written as DNA, the CDR3 is TGTGCCAGCAGCTTGCGTCGTCACTCAGACTCCTACGAGCAGTACTTC. This codes for CASSLRRHSDSYEQYF.